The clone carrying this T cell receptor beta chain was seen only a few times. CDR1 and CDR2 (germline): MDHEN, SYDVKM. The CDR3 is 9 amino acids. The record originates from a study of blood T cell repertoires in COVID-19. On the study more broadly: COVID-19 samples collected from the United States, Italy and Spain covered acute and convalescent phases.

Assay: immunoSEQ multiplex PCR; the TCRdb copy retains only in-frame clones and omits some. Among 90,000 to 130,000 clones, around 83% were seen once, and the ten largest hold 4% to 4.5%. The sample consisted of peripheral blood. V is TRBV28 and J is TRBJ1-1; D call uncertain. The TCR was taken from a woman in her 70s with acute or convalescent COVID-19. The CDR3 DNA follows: TGTCCAAGCTTACCGGAAGCTTTCTTT. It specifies CPSLPEAFF.